This TCR beta chain came from a study of vaccination and CD4 T cells after COVID-19 (dated by TCRdb to between 2020 and 2023). With respect to the entire study: Every convalescent patient had a positive nasal swab PCR test for SARS-CoV-2, with mild disease in eight to ten patients and severe disease in one. The convalescent cohort included six males and four females, with two Hispanic individuals, seven Caucasians, two Asians and one multiracial person. Participants received two doses of either the Pfizer-BioNTech BNT162b2 vaccine (n=8) or the Moderna mRNA-1273 vaccine (n=2). Post-COVID blood samples from convalescent patients were collected a median of 101 days after diagnosis, with a range of about 35 to 161 days. Post-vaccine blood samples were obtained a median of around 67 days after the second vaccine dose, with a range of roughly 13 to 250 days. Three convalescent patients gave samples both early after vaccination (day 14) and late after vaccination (days 161 to 241). In around nine COVID-19 convalescent patients and several infection-naive healthy vaccine recipients, the spike-specific CD4+ TCR repertoire before mRNA vaccination was compared with the repertoire after mRNA vaccination. Overall study outcomes, separate from this receptor: Nearly all vaccine-specific clones in convalescent patients (304 of 307) were mono-reactive for SARS-CoV-2 spike rather than cross-reactive with common cold coronaviruses. In convalescent patients, a median approximately 86% of post-vaccine SARS-CoV-2-reactive clones were detected only after vaccination, suggesting vaccine-specific priming. Although the median number of SARS-CoV-2-reactive clonotypes went up from around 20 after infection to around 39 after vaccination, the increase was not significant. The study included relatively few convalescent patients and did not analyze early timepoints after natural infection.

Comment on this clonotype: Its antigen is not yet known. No much larger clonotype is one base removed from it; base qualities were not supplied.

The time point label of this sample denotes: late sampling 161 to 241 days after vaccination in three convalescent patients. Positive SARS-CoV-2 PCR tests in the convalescent patients dated from March to December 2020, before Alpha, Beta and Delta variants emerged in the United States. Ficoll-Paque Plus gradient centrifugation was used to isolate PBMCs from whole blood, and the isolated PBMCs were then either used fresh or cryopreserved at -140C. Library construction relied on PCR. Data came from an Illumina iSeq 100. Processing in the source paper ran as follows. Non-productive sequences were removed, and CDR3s not starting with C, not ending with F or W, or shorter than 7 amino acids were discarded. Levenshtein distances (stringdist) and unrooted phylogenetic trees (ape) in R version 3.6.1 were used to assess CDR3 homology. TCRdb reprocessing: public reads trimmed at Q25 with fastp, clones called with MiXCR, in-frame beta chains kept. CDR3 protein duplicates are merged, each entry listing the most common genes and DNA. The V and J calls here are based on TCRdb, not the publication. This sample has about 30,000 distinct CDR3 sequences in its table, and about half of those were observed once. The leading ten clones occupy 5.5% to 7.5% of the sample.

The CDR3 runs 17 amino acids, cysteine and phenylalanine included. Only CDR3 DNA is held: 51 bases, read in frame from base 1. Sequences SEHNR (CDR1) and FQNEAQ (CDR2) are obtained from the germline V gene (reference sequence). V trim: 3 bases; J trim: 2 bases; unmatched bases: 7. The chain was built from TRBV7-9 and TRBJ2-1, with TRBD2 matching 10 junction bases. Specimen: CD4+ T cells from blood, collected about 7 months after SARS-CoV-2 vaccination. The receptor comes from a human donor who had recovered from COVID-19. The CDR3 protein sequence reads: CASSLSSGRYTYNEQFF. The DNA sequence is as follows: TGTGCCAGCAGCTTGAGTAGCGGGAGGTACACCTACAATGAGCAGTTCTTC.